This is a list of T cell receptor beta chains from one sample in a study of CD8+CD57+ T cells in acquired aplastic anemia. MiXCR was run by TCRdb on the reads, yielding one entry per CDR3 protein. The table includes approximately 150,000 distinct CDR3 sequences, about two thirds detected once. The material sequenced was sorted CD4+, CD8+, or CD8+CD57+ T cells (not recorded which) from PBMCs. These receptors were taken from a human donor with aplastic anemia. Each CDR3 is given with its conserved first and last residue. A D gene is named only where the DNA matches it firmly. For some rows the clone size is stated as once, few or many, or as a class when expanded; others skip it.

d_call,clone_size,v_call,j_call,cdr3_aa,cdr3_nt
TRBD1,once,TRBV9,TRBJ1-5,CASSAHSGTGGQPQHF,TGTGCCAGCAGCGCCCACTCCGGGACAGGGGGTCAGCCCCAGCATTTT
-,-,TRBV20-1,TRBJ2-3,CSARRRFRTDTQYF,TGCAGTGCTAGACGCCGTTTTCGCACAGATACGCAGTATTTT
-,-,TRBV9,TRBJ1-2,CASSGGAAPNYGYTF,TGTGCCAGCAGCGGCGGGGCCGCTCCTAACTATGGCTACACCTTC
TRBD1,-,TRBV2,TRBJ2-7,CASRKTGEGNEQYF,TGTGCCAGCAGAAAGACAGGGGAAGGGAACGAGCAGTACTTC
TRBD1,once,TRBV7-2,TRBJ1-1,CASSLFGQGNTEAFF,TGTGCCAGCAGCTTATTCGGACAGGGGAACACTGAAGCTTTCTTT
-,-,TRBV24-1,TRBJ2-7,CATSDFVQTYEQYF,TGTGCCACCAGTGATTTCGTACAGACCTACGAGCAGTACTTC
-,-,TRBV20-1,TRBJ2-7,CSASTSIDYEQYF,TGCAGTGCTAGCACTAGCATCGACTACGAGCAGTACTTC
TRBD1,-,TRBV24-1,TRBJ2-7,CATPPTGCREQYF,TGTGCCACGCCGCCGACAGGGTGTCGCGAGCAGTACTTC
-,-,TRBV5-1,TRBJ2-3,CASRSSSIDTQYF,TGCGCCAGCAGGAGCTCTAGCATAGATACGCAGTATTTT
-,-,TRBV7-9,TRBJ1-3,CASRPDTDSGNTIYF,TGTGCCAGCAGACCCGACACCGACTCTGGAAACACCATATATTTT
-,many,TRBV20-1,TRBJ1-1,CSGRGRVDTEAFF,TGCAGTGGGCGGGGGCGGGTCGACACTGAAGCTTTCTTT
-,once,TRBV2,TRBJ2-1,CASTQGLDNEQFF,TGTGCCAGCACCCAAGGGTTAGACAATGAGCAGTTCTTC
-,-,TRBV2,TRBJ1-2,CASSSSRDVGGYTF,TGTGCCAGCAGCTCAAGCAGGGACGTCGGCGGCTACACCTTC
-,-,TRBV20-1,TRBJ2-7,CSARVWTDSYEQYF,TGCAGTGCTAGAGTTTGGACAGACTCCTACGAGCAGTACTTC
-,many,TRBV6-6,TRBJ2-2,CASSYSGTTGELFF,TGTGCCAGCAGTTACTCAGGGACCACCGGGGAGCTGTTTTTT
-,-,TRBV7-3,TRBJ2-5,CASSLSGAETQYF,TGTGCCAGCAGCTTATCGGGTGCGGAGACCCAGTACTTC
TRBD2,-,TRBV20-1,TRBJ2-3,CSARDPRLADTDTQYF,TGCAGTGCTAGAGACCCCCGACTAGCGGACACAGATACGCAGTATTTT
TRBD1,few,TRBV6-4,TRBJ1-5,CASSAGTGGNEHF,TGTGCCAGCAGTGCCGGGACAGGGGGCAATGAGCATTTT
TRBD2,many,TRBV6-4,TRBJ2-6,CASSESGGGSGANVLTF,TGTGCCAGCAGTGAGAGCGGGGGGGGCTCTGGGGCCAACGTCCTGACTTTC
TRBD1,-,TRBV2,TRBJ2-7,CASKQGEVSYEQYF,TGTGCCAGCAAACAGGGGGAGGTCTCCTACGAGCAGTACTTC
-,-,TRBV20-1,TRBJ1-2,CSAREGREYYGYTF,TGCAGTGCTAGAGAGGGCAGGGAGTACTATGGCTACACCTTC
-,-,TRBV11-3,TRBJ1-1,CASSKGNTEAFF,TGTGCCAGCAGTAAAGGGAACACTGAAGCTTTCTTT
-,-,TRBV7-9,TRBJ1-1,CASSSRDDSVVRTEAFF,TGTGCCAGCAGCAGCCGGGACGATTCCGTTGTTAGGACTGAAGCTTTCTTT
-,-,TRBV7-7,TRBJ2-5,CASSLGPGEETQYF,TGTGCCAGCAGCTTAGGGCCAGGTGAAGAGACCCAGTACTTC
-,-,TRBV7-6,TRBJ2-7,CASSNRDEQYF,TGTGCCAGCAGCAACAGGGACGAGCAGTACTTC
TRBD2,-,TRBV14,TRBJ2-1,CASSPGGWDNEQFF,TGTGCCAGCAGCCCGGGAGGGTGGGACAATGAGCAGTTCTTC
-,-,TRBV7-6,TRBJ1-4,CASSYHGANGKLFF,TGTGCCAGCAGCTACCATGGGGCGAATGGGAAACTGTTTTTT
-,-,TRBV7-3,TRBJ1-2,CASSLMSYGYTF,TGTGCCAGCAGCTTAATGAGTTATGGCTACACCTTC
TRBD1,-,TRBV10-1,TRBJ2-7,CASSESRGQGTYEQYF,TGCGCCAGCAGTGAGTCAAGGGGGCAGGGAACCTACGAGCAGTACTTC
TRBD1,once,TRBV15,TRBJ1-5,CATSRVWTGSNQPQHF,TGTGCCACCAGCAGAGTATGGACAGGGAGCAATCAGCCCCAGCATTTT
-,-,TRBV6-5,TRBJ1-2,CASSYTRTQSYGYTF,TGTGCCAGCAGTTACACCAGGACTCAGAGTTATGGCTACACCTTC
-,-,TRBV9,TRBJ1-1,CASSPRFMNTEAFF,TGTGCCAGCAGCCCCCGGTTTATGAACACTGAAGCTTTCTTT
-,-,TRBV9,TRBJ1-6,CASSVAGGTPLHF,TGTGCCAGCAGCGTAGCTGGTGGAACTCCCCTCCACTTT
TRBD2,-,TRBV29-1,TRBJ2-1,CSVIAGTSFVNEQFF,TGCAGCGTTATAGCCGGGACTAGCTTCGTGAATGAGCAGTTCTTC
TRBD2,many,TRBV5-5,TRBJ2-3,CASSVPRGGRYF,TGTGCCAGCAGCGTCCCCCGGGGGGGCCGGTATTTT
-,-,TRBV2,TRBJ1-5,CASSGDFNQPQHF,TGTGCCAGCAGCGGGGATTTCAATCAGCCCCAGCATTTT
-,few,TRBV5-6,TRBJ2-2,CASSFSGGGNGELFF,TGTGCCAGCAGCTTCTCTGGCGGAGGTAACGGGGAGCTGTTTTTT
-,few,TRBV6-4,TRBJ1-4,CASSPEGVVGEKLFF,TGTGCCAGCAGCCCCGAGGGTGTAGTTGGTGAAAAACTGTTTTTT
-,-,TRBV7-2,TRBJ2-7,CASSLQGPSVYEQYF,TGTGCCAGCAGCTTACAGGGGCCCTCCGTCTACGAGCAGTACTTC
TRBD2,few,TRBV6-4,TRBJ2-5,CASSSGGGAETQYF,TGTGCCAGCAGTAGTGGCGGGGGGGCAGAGACCCAGTACTTC
TRBD2,-,TRBV7-3,TRBJ2-1,CASSPASGINEQFF,TGTGCCAGCAGTCCCGCCAGCGGGATTAATGAGCAGTTCTTC
-,medium-sized,TRBV19,TRBJ2-3,CASSMPKSTDTQYF,TGTGCCAGTAGTATGCCAAAGAGCACAGATACGCAGTATTTT
TRBD1,-,TRBV7-9,TRBJ1-2,CASSLYGGRDRNNYGYTF,TGTGCCAGCAGCTTGTATGGTGGTAGGGACAGGAATAACTATGGCTACACCTTC
TRBD1,many,TRBV6-4,TRBJ2-5,CASSERTGEGETQYF,TGTGCCAGCAGTGAGAGGACAGGGGAAGGAGAGACCCAGTACTTC
TRBD1,-,TRBV9,TRBJ2-7,CASSVRTGLYEQYF,TGTGCCAGCAGCGTCCGGACAGGCCTCTACGAGCAGTACTTC
-,-,TRBV7-8,TRBJ1-5,CASSLGAAGLGQPQHF,TGTGCCAGCAGCTTAGGGGCGGCAGGGTTGGGTCAGCCCCAGCATTTT
-,-,TRBV6-1,TRBJ1-3,CASSGAGGNTIYF,TGTGCCAGCAGCGGGGCGGGGGGAAACACCATATATTTT
-,-,TRBV15,TRBJ1-3,CATSRGLGNTIYF,TGTGCCACCAGCAGAGGGCTCGGAAACACCATATATTTT
TRBD2,-,TRBV5-1,TRBJ2-5,CASSFGLAGGGSLVETQYF,TGCGCCAGCAGCTTCGGACTAGCGGGAGGAGGTTCGCTAGTGGAGACCCAGTACTTC
-,-,TRBV29-1,TRBJ2-5,CSVIRDSLETQYF,TGCAGCGTAATCCGGGACTCCCTAGAGACCCAGTACTTC
-,-,TRBV9,TRBJ2-1,CASSVASSLNEQFF,TGTGCCAGCAGCGTAGCCTCTAGTCTTAATGAGCAGTTCTTC
TRBD1,-,TRBV7-2,TRBJ2-7,CASSLGTGGTYEQYF,TGTGCCAGCAGTCTCGGGACAGGGGGTACCTACGAGCAGTACTTC
TRBD1,-,TRBV15,TRBJ1-2,CATSGGQGNGYTF,TGTGCCACCAGCGGGGGACAGGGCAATGGCTACACCTTC
TRBD1,-,TRBV7-2,TRBJ2-5,CASSSGGEETQYF,TGTGCCAGCAGCTCAGGGGGCGAAGAGACCCAGTACTTC
-,-,TRBV25-1,TRBJ1-1,CASSEWHRASEAFF,TGTGCCAGCAGTGAATGGCACAGGGCTTCGGAAGCTTTCTTT
-,-,TRBV19,TRBJ2-7,CASSSGETPIYEQYF,TGTGCCAGTAGTTCCGGGGAGACTCCTATCTACGAGCAGTACTTC
-,few,TRBV9,TRBJ1-6,CASSEDSSGSPLHF,TGTGCCAGCAGCGAGGACAGCTCGGGGTCACCCCTCCACTTT
TRBD2,-,TRBV20-1,TRBJ2-1,CSAQTSGNYNEQFF,TGCAGTGCGCAGACTAGCGGGAACTACAATGAGCAGTTCTTC
-,-,TRBV10-3,TRBJ2-3,CAISESSSADTQYF,TGTGCCATCAGTGAGAGTAGTTCGGCAGATACGCAGTATTTT